This T cell receptor beta chain originates from a study of blood T cell repertoires in COVID-19. Overall study: Before being deemed recovered, Cohort 3 donors had two negative PCRs, clearance, or symptom resolution. Sites in the United States, Italy and Spain provided acute and convalescent COVID-19 samples. T cells, B-cell-depleted T cells, or PBMCs supplied cDNA or gDNA.

CDR1 and CDR2 from the germline V gene are MNHEY and SMNVEV (reference sequence). The CDR3 is 13 amino acids. V dropped 7 bases and J dropped 3 bases, with 13 bases sitting between them. As processed by the authors: Estimation of nucleated cell counts relied on the amplification of reference gene primers. The table came from immunoSEQ multiplex PCR; TCRdb's copy has only in-frame clones and leaves some out. From that table come the V and J calls and clone size; the DNA was used to work out D and trimming. The sample has roughly 190,000 clones, 86% seen once; the top ten hold 20% to 25%. Specimen: PBMCs or T cells enriched from blood (not recorded which). This TCR was sampled from a woman aged 35 to 49 in a cohort exposed to, infected with or recovered from COVID-19 (not recorded which). The chain is built from TRBV27 and TRBJ2-7; a weak D match, TRBD1 (7 bases). The CDR3 DNA reads as TGTGCCAGCACCTACAGGGGAGGCTACGAGCAGTACTTC. This translates into CASTYRGGYEQYF.